This TCR beta chain was obtained from a study of glioma-infiltrating T cells after dendritic cell vaccination. Across the study: Autologous tumor lysate was loaded overnight onto monocyte-derived dendritic cells grown seven days with IL-4 and GM-CSF.

Up to 2 ug genomic DNA was used for TCRB CDR3 amplification. The protocol was immunoSEQ multiplex PCR, while the TCRdb copy is restricted to in-frame clones and leaves out a portion. The data contain approximately 84,000 clones, 85% to 90% of them singletons. All glioblastoma patients lacked an isocitrate dehydrogenase mutation. This TCR was sampled from a human donor with glioblastoma. Sample: blood, taken before dendritic cell vaccination.

CDR3 region: CATSRDRGRGNYGYTF. The CDR3 nucleotides are TGTGCCACCAGCAGAGATCGAGGCAGGGGGAACTATGGCTACACCTTC. The chain recombines TRBV15 with TRBJ1-2, with 7 bases aligning to TRBD1. The V gene's germline CDR1 is LNHNV and CDR2 YYDKDF (reference sequence). The CDR3 has 16 amino acids. V lost 0 bases and J lost 2; bases outside the gene matches: 6.